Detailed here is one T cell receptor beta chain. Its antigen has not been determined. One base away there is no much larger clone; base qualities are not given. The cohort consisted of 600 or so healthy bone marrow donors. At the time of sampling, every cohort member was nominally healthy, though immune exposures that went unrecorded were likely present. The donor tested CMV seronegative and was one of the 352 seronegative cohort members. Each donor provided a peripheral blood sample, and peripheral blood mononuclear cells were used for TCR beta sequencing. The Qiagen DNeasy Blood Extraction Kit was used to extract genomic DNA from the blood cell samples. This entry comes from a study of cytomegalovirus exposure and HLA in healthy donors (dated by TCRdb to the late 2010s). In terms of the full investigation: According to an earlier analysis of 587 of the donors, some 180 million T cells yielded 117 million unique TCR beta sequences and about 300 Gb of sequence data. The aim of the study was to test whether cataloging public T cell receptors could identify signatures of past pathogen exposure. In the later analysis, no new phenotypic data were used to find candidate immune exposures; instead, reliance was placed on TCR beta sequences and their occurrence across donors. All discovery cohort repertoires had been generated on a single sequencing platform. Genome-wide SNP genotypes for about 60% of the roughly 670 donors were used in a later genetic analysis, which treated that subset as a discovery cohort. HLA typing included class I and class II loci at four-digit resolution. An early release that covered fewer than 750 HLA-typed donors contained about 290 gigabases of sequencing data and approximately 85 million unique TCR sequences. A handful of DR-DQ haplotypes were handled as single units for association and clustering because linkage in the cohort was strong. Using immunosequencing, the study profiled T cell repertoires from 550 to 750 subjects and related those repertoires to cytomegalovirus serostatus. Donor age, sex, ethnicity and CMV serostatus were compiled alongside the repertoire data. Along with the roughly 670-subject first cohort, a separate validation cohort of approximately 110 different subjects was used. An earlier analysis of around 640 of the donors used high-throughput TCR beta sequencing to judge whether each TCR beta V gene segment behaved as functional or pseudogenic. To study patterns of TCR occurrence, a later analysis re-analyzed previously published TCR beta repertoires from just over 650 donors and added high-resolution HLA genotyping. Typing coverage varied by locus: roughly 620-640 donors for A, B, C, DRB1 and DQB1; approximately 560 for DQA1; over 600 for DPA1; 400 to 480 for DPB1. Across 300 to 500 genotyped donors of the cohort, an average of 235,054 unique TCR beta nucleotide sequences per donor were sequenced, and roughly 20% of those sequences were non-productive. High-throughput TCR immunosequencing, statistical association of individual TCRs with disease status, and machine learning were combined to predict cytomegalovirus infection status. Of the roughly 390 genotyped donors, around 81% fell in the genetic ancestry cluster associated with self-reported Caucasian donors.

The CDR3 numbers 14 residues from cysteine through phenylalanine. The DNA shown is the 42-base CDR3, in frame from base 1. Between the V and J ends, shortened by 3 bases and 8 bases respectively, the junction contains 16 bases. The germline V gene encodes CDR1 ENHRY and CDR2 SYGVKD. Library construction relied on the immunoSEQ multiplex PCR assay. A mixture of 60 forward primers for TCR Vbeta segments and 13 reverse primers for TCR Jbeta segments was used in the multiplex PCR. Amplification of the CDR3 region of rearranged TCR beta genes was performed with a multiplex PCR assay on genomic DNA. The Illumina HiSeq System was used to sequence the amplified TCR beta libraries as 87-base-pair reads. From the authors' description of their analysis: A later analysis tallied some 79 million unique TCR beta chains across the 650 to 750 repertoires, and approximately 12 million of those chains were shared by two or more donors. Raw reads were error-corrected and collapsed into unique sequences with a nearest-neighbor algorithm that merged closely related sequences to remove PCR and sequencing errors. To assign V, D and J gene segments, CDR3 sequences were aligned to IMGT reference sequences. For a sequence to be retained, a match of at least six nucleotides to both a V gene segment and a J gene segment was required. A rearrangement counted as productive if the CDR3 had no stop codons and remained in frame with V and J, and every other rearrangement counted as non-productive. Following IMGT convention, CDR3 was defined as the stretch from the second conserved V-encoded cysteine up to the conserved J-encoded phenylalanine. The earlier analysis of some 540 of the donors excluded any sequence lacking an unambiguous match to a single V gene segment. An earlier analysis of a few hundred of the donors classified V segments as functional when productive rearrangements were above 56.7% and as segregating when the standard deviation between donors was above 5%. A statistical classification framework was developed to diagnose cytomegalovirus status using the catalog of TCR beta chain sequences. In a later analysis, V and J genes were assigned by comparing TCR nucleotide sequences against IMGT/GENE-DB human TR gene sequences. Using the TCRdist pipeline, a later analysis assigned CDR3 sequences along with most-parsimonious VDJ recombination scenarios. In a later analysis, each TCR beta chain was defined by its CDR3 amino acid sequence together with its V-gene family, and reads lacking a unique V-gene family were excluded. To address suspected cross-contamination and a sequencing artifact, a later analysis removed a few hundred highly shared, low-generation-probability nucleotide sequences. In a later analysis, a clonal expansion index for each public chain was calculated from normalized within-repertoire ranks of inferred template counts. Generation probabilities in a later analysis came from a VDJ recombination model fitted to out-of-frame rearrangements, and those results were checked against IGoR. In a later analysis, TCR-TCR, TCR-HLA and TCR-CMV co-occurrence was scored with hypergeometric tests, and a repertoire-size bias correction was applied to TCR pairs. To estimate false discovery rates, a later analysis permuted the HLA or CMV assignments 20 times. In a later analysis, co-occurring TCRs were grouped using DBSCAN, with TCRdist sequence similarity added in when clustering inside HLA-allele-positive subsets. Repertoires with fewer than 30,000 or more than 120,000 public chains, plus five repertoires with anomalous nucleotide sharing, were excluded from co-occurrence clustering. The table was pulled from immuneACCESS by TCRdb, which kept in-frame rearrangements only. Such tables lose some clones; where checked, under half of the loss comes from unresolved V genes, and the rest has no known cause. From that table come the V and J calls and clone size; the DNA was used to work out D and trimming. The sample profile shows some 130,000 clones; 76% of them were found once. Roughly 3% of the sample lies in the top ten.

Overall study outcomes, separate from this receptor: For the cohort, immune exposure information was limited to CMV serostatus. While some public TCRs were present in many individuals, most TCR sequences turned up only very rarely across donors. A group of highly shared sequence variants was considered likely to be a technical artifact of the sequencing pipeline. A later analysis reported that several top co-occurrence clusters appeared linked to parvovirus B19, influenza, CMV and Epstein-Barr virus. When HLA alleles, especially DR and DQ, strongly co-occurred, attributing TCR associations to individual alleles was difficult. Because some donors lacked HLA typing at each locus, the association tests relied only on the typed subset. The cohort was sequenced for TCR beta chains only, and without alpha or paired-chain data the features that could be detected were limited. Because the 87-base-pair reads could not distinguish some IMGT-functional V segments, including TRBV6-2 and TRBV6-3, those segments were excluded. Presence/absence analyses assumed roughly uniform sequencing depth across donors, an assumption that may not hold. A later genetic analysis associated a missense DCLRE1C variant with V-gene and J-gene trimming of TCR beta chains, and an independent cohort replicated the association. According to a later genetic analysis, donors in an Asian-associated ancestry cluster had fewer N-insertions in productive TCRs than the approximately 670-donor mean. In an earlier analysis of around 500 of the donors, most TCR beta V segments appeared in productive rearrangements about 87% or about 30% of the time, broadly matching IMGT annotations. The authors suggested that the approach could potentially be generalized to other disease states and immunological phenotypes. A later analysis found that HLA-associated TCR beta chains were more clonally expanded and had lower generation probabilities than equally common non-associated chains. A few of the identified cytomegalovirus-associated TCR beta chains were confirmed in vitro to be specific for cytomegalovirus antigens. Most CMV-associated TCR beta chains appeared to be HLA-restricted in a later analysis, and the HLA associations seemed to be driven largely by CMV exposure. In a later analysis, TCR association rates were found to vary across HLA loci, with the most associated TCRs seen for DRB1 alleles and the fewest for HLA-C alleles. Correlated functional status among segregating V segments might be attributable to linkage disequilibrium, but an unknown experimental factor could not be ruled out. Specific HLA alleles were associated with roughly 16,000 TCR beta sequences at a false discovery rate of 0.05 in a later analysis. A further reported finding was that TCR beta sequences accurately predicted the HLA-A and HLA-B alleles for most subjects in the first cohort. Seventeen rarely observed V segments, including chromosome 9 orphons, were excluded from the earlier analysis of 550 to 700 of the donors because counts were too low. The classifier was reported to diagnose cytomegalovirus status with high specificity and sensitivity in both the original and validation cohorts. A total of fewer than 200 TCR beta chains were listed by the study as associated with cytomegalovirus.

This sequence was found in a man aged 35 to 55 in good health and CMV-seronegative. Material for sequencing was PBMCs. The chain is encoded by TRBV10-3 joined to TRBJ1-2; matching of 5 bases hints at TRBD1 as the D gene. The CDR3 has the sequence CAISEQEQGTGYTF. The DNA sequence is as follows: TGTGCCATCAGTGAACAAGAGCAGGGTACAGGCTACACCTTC.